Following are 11 T cell receptor beta chains from one sample sequenced in a study of shared clonotypes between healthy human individuals. Produced via immunoSEQ multiplex PCR; TCRdb's table is partial and in-frame only. The table shows over a million clones, with 75% to 80% occurring only once. Material: memory CD4+ T cells from PBMCs. This sample's subset: CD45RA-negative fraction. The source of these receptors is a man between 18 and 29 years old in good health. Some clones in this sample may be carry-over from other donors' samples.

This clone has a handful of counts. The J gene is TRBJ2-1, the V gene TRBV28, with D uncertain. Trimming stripped 3 bases from V and 4 bases from J, with 4 bases between. Germline loops: CDR1 MDHEN, CDR2 SYDVKM. The CDR3 is 12 amino acids. CDR3 coding DNA: TGTGCCAGCAGTTTCGATTACAATGAGCAGTTCTTC. Protein product: CASSFDYNEQFF.

The chain uses TRBV30 and TRBJ1-6; D is possibly TRBD1 (5 bases). There are 13 residues in the CDR3. Germline V CDR1 and CDR2: GTSNPN, SVGIG (reference sequence). V dropped 4 bases and J dropped 10 bases, with 14 bases sitting between them. In DNA, the CDR3 is TGTGCCTGGATGGCAGGGCCGGGGTCACCCCTCCACTTT. Translation gives CAWMAGPGSPLHF. Based on the CDR3 plus reference TRBV30 and TRBJ1-6, the full variable domain is SQTIHQWPATLVQPVGSPLSLECTVEGTSNPNLYWYRQAAGRGLQLLFYSVGIGQISSEVPQNLSASRPQDRQFILSSKKLLLSDSGFYLCAWMAGPGSPLHFGNGTRLTVT.

This chain uses TRBV4-2 with TRBJ2-3; D remains unclear. Trimming took 1 base from V and 4 from J, leaving 15 bases between them. Germline assignment: CDR1 LGHNA and CDR2 YNFKEQ. CDR3 length: 16 residues. CDR3 in amino acids: CASSQVSAGGPDTQYF. CDR3 in DNA: TGTGCCAGCAGCCAAGTCTCCGCCGGCGGTCCAGATACGCAGTATTTT.

The rearrangement joins TRBV4-2 to TRBJ1-5; TRBD1 is a possible D gene (5 bases). Between the trimmed V and J ends, which lost 1 base and 8 bases, there was a span of 6 bases. The CDR3 is made up of 12 amino acids. CDR1 is LGHNA, CDR2 YNFKEQ, per germline. The CDR3 DNA reads TGTGCCAGCAGCCAAGGCAGGGAGCCCCAGCATTTT. Protein product: CASSQGREPQHF.

The J gene is TRBJ1-1, the V gene TRBV5-6, with D unresolved. The CDR3 extends over 13 amino acids. The germline V and J ends were trimmed by 3 bases and 6 bases, with 12 bases remaining between them. The germline V gene encodes CDR1 SGHDT and CDR2 YYEEEE. The CDR3 here is CASSSTRIAEAFF. CDR3 nucleotides: TGTGCCAGCAGCTCTACAAGGATCGCTGAAGCTTTCTTT.

The V gene is TRBV28, the J gene TRBJ1-2, with TRBD1 matching over 9 bases. After removal of 2 bases from V and 7 bases from J, the junction contained 8 bases not matched to a gene. This CDR3 has 15 residues. CDR1 is MDHEN and CDR2 is SYDVKM in the germline V gene. The DNA of the CDR3 is TGTGCCAGCAGTTTAGGACCGGGACAGGGCGGTGGCTACACCTTC. Translating it yields CASSLGPGQGGGYTF.

This chain uses TRBV2 with TRBJ2-5, with D possibly being TRBD2 (5 bases). The CDR3 is made up of 13 amino acids. The ends were cut back, 3 bases at V and 7 bases at J, with 12 bases in the middle. Per the germline V gene, CDR1 is SNHLY and CDR2 is FYNNEI. CDR3 DNA: TGTGCCAGCAGTGATGAGTCCCGGGGGACCCAGTACTTC. Translating gives CASSDESRGTQYF.

V usage is TRBV18 and J usage is TRBJ2-7; no firm D call. The CDR3 has 15 residues. In germline, CDR1 is KGHSH, CDR2 LQKENI. Trimming left V 4 bases short and J 0 bases short, with 13 bases between. Written as DNA, the CDR3 is TGTGCCAGCTCACGGCTGGCTGGGGACTCCTACGAGCAGTACTTC. This codes for CASSRLAGDSYEQYF.

This clone was recorded at least ten times. The chain has TRBV18 and TRBJ1-1, with 7 bases matching TRBD1. From germline, CDR1 is KGHSH and CDR2 LQKENI. The CDR3 covers 14 residues. The junction had 7 bases not matched to a gene; V was cut back by 2 bases and J by 7 bases. The CDR3 DNA reads TGTGCCAGCTCACCAAATCGACAGGGATTTGAAGCTTTCTTT. Its translation is CASSPNRQGFEAFF.

This sequence joins TRBV7-2 and TRBJ1-2, with D perhaps matching TRBD1 (5 bases). V was clipped by 5 bases and J by 4 bases, with 11 bases between them. The germline CDR1 and CDR2 sequences are SGHTA and FQGNSA. The CDR3 has 13 amino acids. CDR3 sequence reads: CASSRDGAYGYTF. The CDR3, as DNA: TGTGCCAGCAGCCGGGACGGAGCCTATGGCTACACCTTC. Together with reference TRBV7-2 and TRBJ1-2, the CDR3 gives the full variable domain: GAGVSQSPSNKVTEKGKDVELRCDPISGHTALYWYRQSLGQGLEFLIYFQGNSAPDKSGLPSDRFSAERTGGSVSTLTIQRTQQEDSAVYLCASSRDGAYGYTFGSGTRLTVV.

CDR3 DNA: TGTGCCAGCAGTTGGGGGTTCTACGAGCAGTACTTC. Protein sequence: CASSWGFYEQYF. The V and J genes are TRBV28 and TRBJ2-7, with D possibly being TRBD1 or TRBD2 (5 bases each). The CDR3 runs 12 residues. With 4 bases removed from V and 3 bases from J, the gap between germline ends came to 7 bases. Per germline, CDR1 MDHEN and CDR2 SYDVKM.